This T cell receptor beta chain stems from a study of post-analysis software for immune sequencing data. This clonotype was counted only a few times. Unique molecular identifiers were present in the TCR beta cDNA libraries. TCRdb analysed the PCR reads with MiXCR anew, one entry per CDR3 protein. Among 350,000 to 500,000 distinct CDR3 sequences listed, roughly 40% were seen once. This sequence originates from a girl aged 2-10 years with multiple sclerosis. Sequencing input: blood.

The CDR3 DNA is TGCAGTGCCGCTATAGTTACCCGACAGGCAGGACGGGATACGCAGTATTTT. As protein: CSAAIVTRQAGRDTQYF. The chain is built from TRBV20-1 and TRBJ2-3, with D perhaps TRBD1 (6 bases). Germline assignment: CDR1 DFQATT and CDR2 SNEGSKA (reference sequence). V was shortened by 6 bases and J by 6 bases, with 28 bases between the two germline ends. The length of the CDR3 is 17 residues.